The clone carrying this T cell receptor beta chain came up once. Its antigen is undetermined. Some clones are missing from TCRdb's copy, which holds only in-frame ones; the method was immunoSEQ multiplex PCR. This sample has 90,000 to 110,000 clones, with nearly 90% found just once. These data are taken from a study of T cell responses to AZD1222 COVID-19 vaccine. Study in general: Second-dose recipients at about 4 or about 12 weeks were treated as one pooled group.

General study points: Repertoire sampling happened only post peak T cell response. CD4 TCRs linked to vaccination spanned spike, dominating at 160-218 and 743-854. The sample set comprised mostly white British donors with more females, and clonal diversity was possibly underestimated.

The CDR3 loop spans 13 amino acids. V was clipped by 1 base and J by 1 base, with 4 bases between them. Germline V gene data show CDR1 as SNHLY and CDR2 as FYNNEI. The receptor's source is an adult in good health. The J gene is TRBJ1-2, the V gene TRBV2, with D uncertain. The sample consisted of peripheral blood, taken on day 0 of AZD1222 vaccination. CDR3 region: CASSEGSNYGYTF. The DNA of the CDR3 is TGTGCCAGCAGTGAAGGGAGTAACTATGGCTACACCTTC.